This note documents a single T cell receptor beta chain sequence. Its specificity is not known. TCR beta CDR3 regions were amplified from RNA transcripts. Primed by the HTBI set, a first-round RT-PCR was run on the TCR CDR3. From the multiplex PCR reads, TCRdb called clonotypes with MiXCR, one entry per CDR3 protein. Found here are around 600,000 distinct CDR3 sequences, about 45% of them singletons; the top ten hold about 7.2%. The sample comes from a study of T cells in Graves' hyperthyroidism and ophthalmopathy. Trimming removed 2 bases at V and 4 bases at J, with 10 bases between. CDR1 is KGHDR, CDR2 SFDVKD, per germline. This CDR3 region has 14 residues. Diagnosing involved the use of clinical symptoms, serum thyroxine and TRAb, thyroid ultrasound and orbital computed tomography. Study-wide results and caveats: Stable hyperthyroidism was told apart from ophthalmopathy by a model built on 13 V-J features.

The V call is TRBV24-1, the J call TRBJ1-2; possible D gene TRBD1, 6 bases. What was sequenced was peripheral blood or thyroid tissue (not recorded which). This sequence originates from an adult man with Graves' disease, either hyperthyroidism or ophthalmopathy (not recorded which). As DNA, the CDR3 is TGTGCCACCAGTGATTCGAAGACAGGCTATGGCTACACCTTC. Translating it yields CATSDSKTGYGYTF.